Presented here are 10 T cell receptor beta chains from one specimen sequenced in a study of blood T cell repertoires in COVID-19. Generated by immunoSEQ multiplex PCR, the TCRdb table keeps only in-frame clones and is missing some. The sample lists some 150,000 clones; roughly 76% were seen once. The sample comprised peripheral blood. Receptors originate from a human donor with acute or convalescent COVID-19. The donor label of this sample is uncertain.

The V and J genes are TRBV11-3 and TRBJ2-2; TRBD2 might be the D (5 bases). V gave up 0 bases and J gave up 4 bases, with 9 bases separating them. The CDR3 has 15 amino acids. Germline CDR1 reads SGHNT; CDR2 reads YENEEA. CDR3 in DNA: TGTGCCAGCAGCTTAGATCGAGGAGGCACCGGGGAGCTGTTTTTT. This codes for CASSLDRGGTGELFF.

In regard to this clone: This may be a read error: a much more frequent sequence differs by one nucleotide. The chain joins TRBV2 to TRBJ2-3; the match to TRBD2 covers 15 bases. CDR3 length: 19 amino acids. Germline loops: CDR1 SNHLY, CDR2 FYNNEI. The ends lost 5 bases at V and 2 bases at J; junction bases unmatched: 11. The DNA for the CDR3 is TGTGCCAGCAGTTGGACTAGCGGGGGGGCCGGCGGGGACACAGATACGCAGTATTTT. Translated: CASSWTSGGAGGDTDTQYF.

The rearrangement links TRBV27 to TRBJ2-1; no clear D gene. The CDR3 has 12 residues. Trimming cost V 2 bases and J 7 bases, with 6 bases left between them. From germline, CDR1 is MNHEY and CDR2 SMNVEV (reference sequence). The CDR3 is CASSLMSNEQFF. The CDR3, as DNA: TGTGCCAGCAGTTTAATGTCAAATGAGCAGTTCTTC.

In nucleotides, the CDR3 is TGTGCCATCAGTGAGTCTAGGGGGACAGGCCCTAGCACAGATACGCAGTATTTT. Its translation: CAISESRGTGPSTDTQYF. The chain carries TRBV10-3 and TRBJ2-3; 8 positions agree with TRBD1. Germline V gene sequence: CDR1 ENHRY, CDR2 SYGVKD. The CDR3 sequence is 18 residues long. The ends lost 0 bases at V and 0 bases at J; junction bases unmatched: 8.

CDR3 loop: CASRLGTVNTGELFF. The CDR3 nucleotides are TGTGCCAGTAGACTCGGGACAGTGAACACCGGGGAGCTGTTTTTT. This chain uses TRBV19 with TRBJ2-2, with TRBD1 identical over 7 bases. This CDR3 has 15 amino acids. V shed 6 bases, J shed 1 base, and the junction held 5 bases outside the gene matches. CDR1 is LNHDA, CDR2 SQIVND, per germline (reference sequence).

The chain has TRBV7-9 and TRBJ1-2; a weak D match, TRBD1 (5 bases). The V and J ends lost 5 bases and 2 bases respectively, with 12 bases between them. The CDR3 has 14 residues. Per germline, CDR1 SEHNR and CDR2 FQNEAQ (reference sequence). CDR3: CASSLSRGNYGYTF. The CDR3 region has the DNA TGTGCCAGCAGCCTAAGCCGGGGGAACTATGGCTACACCTTC.

The chain recombines TRBV24-1 with TRBJ2-3; the match to TRBD1 covers 9 bases. V shed 4 bases and J 6 bases; nucleotides not matched to a gene: 7. There are 15 residues in the CDR3. Germline V gene lookup returns CDR1 KGHDR and CDR2 SFDVKD. DNA of the CDR3: TGTGCCACCAGTGAGGGGGGACAGGGTCCCGATACGCAGTATTTT. Translated: CATSEGGQGPDTQYF.

This chain connects TRBV7-2 to TRBJ1-2, with 10 positions matching TRBD1. This CDR3 comprises 17 residues. V shed 4 bases, J shed 4 bases, and the junction held 12 bases outside the gene matches. The germline V gene encodes CDR1 SGHTA and CDR2 FQGNSA. CDR3 nucleotide sequence: TGTGCCAGCAGCTCCCCGACCCGGGGACAGGGGATCTATGGCTACACCTTC. This encodes CASSSPTRGQGIYGYTF.

There are a few counts of this clone. Here the CDR3 DNA reads TGTGCCAGCAGCCGTGGACAAACTAGCACAGATACGCAGTATTTT. The encoded protein is CASSRGQTSTDTQYF. This rearrangement joins TRBV4-2 to TRBJ2-3, with D tentatively TRBD1 (5 bases). Germline CDR1 reads LGHNA; CDR2 reads YNFKEQ. Between the trimmed V and J ends, which lost 4 bases and 0 bases, there was a span of 11 bases. The length of the CDR3 is 15 residues.

V gene TRBV2 combines with J gene TRBJ1-4; 7 nucleotides agree with TRBD1. The length of the CDR3 is 18 residues. The germline CDR1 and CDR2 sequences are SNHLY and FYNNEI. With V trimmed by 2 bases and J by 8 bases, 17 bases remained unmatched. The CDR3 here is CASSESTGAALEAEKLFF. DNA for the CDR3: TGTGCCAGCAGTGAATCTACAGGGGCCGCCCTAGAGGCGGAAAAACTGTTTTTT.